Presented here are 29 T cell receptor beta chains from one specimen sequenced in a study of T cells after yellow fever vaccination. One entry per CDR3 protein results from TCRdb running MiXCR on the 5' RACE reads. The sample holds about 580,000 distinct CDR3 sequences, about a sixth seen once. Here the sequenced sample was PBMCs, taken 5 days after the first yellow fever vaccination. These TCRs come from a man aged 18 to 35 who received the YFV17D yellow fever vaccine.

This chain joins TRBV20-1 and TRBJ1-5; no clear D gene. V lost 3 bases and J lost 5, with 8 bases in between. The germline V gene has CDR1 DFQATT and CDR2 SNEGSKA (reference sequence). This CDR3 contains 12 residues. The CDR3 DNA reads as TGCAGTGCTAGTGGCGGGGATCAGCCCCAGCATTTT. As protein: CSASGGDQPQHF.

CDR3 bases: TGTGCCATCAGTGTACAGGGGCGGAATTCACCCCTCCACTTT. Translated, it gives CAISVQGRNSPLHF. The rearrangement joins TRBV10-3 to TRBJ1-6, with 7 nucleotides matching TRBD1. CDR3 length: 14 amino acids. Per the germline V gene, CDR1 is ENHRY and CDR2 is SYGVKD. Trimming cost V 4 bases and J 7 bases; bases outside gene matches: 4.

The gene calls are TRBV7-9 and TRBJ1-2; 7 bases are a match to TRBD1. Germline CDR1 reads SEHNR; CDR2 reads FQNEAQ (reference sequence). The CDR3 is 13 amino acids. After removal of 11 bases from V and 4 bases from J, the junction contained 10 bases not matched to a gene. This CDR3 reads CACPGTASYGYTF. The DNA for the CDR3 is TGTGCCTGTCCCGGGACAGCTTCCTATGGCTACACCTTC.

The rearrangement joins TRBV7-2 to TRBJ1-6; TRBD1 aligns across 10 bases. The V gene end was trimmed by 2 bases and the J gene end by 10 bases; junction bases not matched to a gene: 2. Germline CDR1 SGHTA, CDR2 FQGNSA. The CDR3 is 14 amino acids. CDR3: CASSLMTGGSPLHF. The CDR3 DNA sequence: TGTGCCAGCAGCTTAATGACAGGGGGCTCACCCCTCCACTTT.

The rearrangement links TRBV29-1 to TRBJ2-5; the D gene is possibly TRBD2 (5 bases). The CDR3 consists of 16 residues. V shed 5 bases and J shed 1 base, with 20 bases lying between them. CDR1 and CDR2 from the germline V gene are SQVTM and ANQGSEA. The CDR3: CSVQVKASSRQETQYF. CDR3 bases: TGCAGCGTTCAAGTAAAGGCTAGCAGCCGCCAAGAGACCCAGTACTTC.

This clonotype was seen only a few times. The chain carries TRBV6-1 and TRBJ1-2; D ambiguous. The CDR3 is 15 amino acids. Trimming took off 6 bases at V and 4 bases at J, with 18 bases between the two ends. Germline values: CDR1 MNHNS, CDR2 SASEGT. The CDR3 DNA reads TGTGCCAGCAGCGGGGAGAAGGAACGGGTCTATGGCTACACCTTC. Translating it yields CASSGEKERVYGYTF.

The chain employs TRBV5-1 and TRBJ2-7, with TRBD2 matching 8 bases. V lost 0 bases and J lost 0; bases outside the gene matches: 5. Germline CDR1 and CDR2: SGHRS and YFSETQ. The CDR3 is 16 amino acids. The CDR3 sequence is CASSLVAGGNSYEQYF. The DNA of the CDR3 is TGCGCCAGCAGCTTGGTTGCGGGGGGTAACTCCTACGAGCAGTACTTC.

The V call is TRBV6-6, the J call TRBJ2-1; D not resolved. The CDR3 contains 13 residues. Germline V CDR1 and CDR2: MNHNY, SVGAGI (reference sequence). Trimming pared 5 bases from V and 5 bases from J, leaving 10 bases between. CDR3 DNA sequence: TGTGCCAGCAGTCCCGGACCGGACAATGAGCAGTTCTTC. Encoded protein: CASSPGPDNEQFF.

The chain employs TRBV20-1 and TRBJ2-5; 8 nucleotides agree with TRBD1. The CDR3 sequence is 13 residues long. Trimming removed 0 bases from V and 6 bases from J; junction bases left unmatched: 3. Germline lookup yields CDR1 DFQATT and CDR2 SNEGSKA (reference sequence). The DNA for the CDR3 is TGCAGTGCTAGAGAAAGGACAGGGAAGACCCAGTACTTC. This sequence encodes CSARERTGKTQYF.

The chain links TRBV20-1 to TRBJ1-1; TRBD1 matches at 7 bases. CDR3 length equals 12 residues. Germline CDR1 reads DFQATT; CDR2 reads SNEGSKA (reference sequence). The ends lost 5 bases at V and 5 bases at J; junction bases unmatched: 5. CDR3 in DNA: TGCAGTGCTCAACAGGGGAGAACTGAAGCTTTCTTT. It is translated as CSAQQGRTEAFF.

This clonotype was observed a handful of times. The chain has TRBV4-2 and TRBJ2-5, with D perhaps matching TRBD2 (6 bases). Germline V CDR1 and CDR2: LGHNA, YNFKEQ. The CDR3 spans 15 residues. V was clipped by 0 bases and J by 4 bases, with 12 bases between them. CDR3 protein: CASSQDRGGRETQYF. CDR3 DNA sequence: TGTGCCAGCAGCCAAGATCGTGGGGGGAGAGAGACCCAGTACTTC.

This clonotype was seen ten or more times. This rearrangement joins TRBV4-3 to TRBJ1-2; D is perhaps TRBD1 (5 bases). The CDR3 has 13 residues. The germline V gene has CDR1 LGHNA and CDR2 YSLEER. V was pared by 4 bases and J by 5 bases, with 11 bases between. Written as DNA, the CDR3 is TGCGCCAGCAGCCCCGGGGCGGGTTATGGCTACACCTTC. Its translation: CASSPGAGYGYTF.

The V call is TRBV4-3, the J call TRBJ2-4; D is perhaps TRBD1 or TRBD2 (6 bases each). Per the germline V gene, CDR1 is LGHNA and CDR2 is YSLEER. The V and J ends lost 5 bases and 1 base respectively, with 21 bases between them. This CDR3 has 18 residues. For the CDR3, the DNA is TGCGCCAGCAGCGAGGGGGTAGGAGGGGGGCGCGCCAAAAACATTCAGTACTTC. As protein: CASSEGVGGGRAKNIQYF.

The chain links TRBV6-1 to TRBJ2-7; 7 bases match TRBD1. Trimming at V came to 3 bases and at J to 3 bases, leaving 8 bases not matched to a gene. This CDR3 is 15 amino acids long. Germline CDR1 MNHNS, CDR2 SASEGT. The CDR3 DNA is TGTGCCAGCAGTGATGTTCAGGGGGTAAACTACGAGCAGTACTTC. This translates into CASSDVQGVNYEQYF.

V usage is TRBV20-1 and J usage is TRBJ2-3; 8 nucleotides line up with TRBD2. CDR3 length equals 15 residues. V was clipped by 6 bases and J by 5 bases; unmatched bases: 13. Germline CDR1 is DFQATT and CDR2 is SNEGSKA (reference sequence). CDR3 DNA: TGCAGTGCCGACCGGGGGGGAAGGGGCAGAGATACGCAGTATTTT. Protein sequence: CSADRGGRGRDTQYF.

This clonotype was counted between two and nine times. The rearrangement links TRBV7-8 to TRBJ2-5; D unresolved. Trimming left V 7 bases short and J 1 base short, with 7 bases between. This CDR3 contains 12 residues. Germline V gene sequence: CDR1 SGHVS, CDR2 FQNEAQ. The DNA for the CDR3 is TGTGCCAGCAAGGTTCTCCAAGAGACCCAGTACTTC. It codes for CASKVLQETQYF.

In this sample, this clonotype turned up a few times. The chain has TRBV4-1 and TRBJ2-5; 9 bases line up with TRBD1. Germline CDR1 is MGHRA and CDR2 is YSYEKL. V lost 3 bases, J lost 5 bases, and 7 bases stayed unmatched. The CDR3 runs to 15 residues. CDR3 nucleotides: TGCGCCAGCAGCCACCGGGACAGGGAGGGGGAGACCCAGTACTTC. Its protein product is CASSHRDREGETQYF.

This clonotype was detected only a few times. The V gene is TRBV6-2 or TRBV6-3, the J gene TRBJ2-7; TRBD2 might be the D (6 bases). The CDR3 loop spans 15 amino acids. Germline CDR1 MNHEY, CDR2 SVGEGT. Trimming removed 4 bases from V and 4 bases from J, with 17 bases in between. The CDR3 spells CASSSSLEGSYEQYF. CDR3 in DNA: TGTGCCAGCAGTTCTTCACTGGAGGGGAGTTACGAGCAGTACTTC.

The CDR3 is CSANSGTNEQYF. CDR3 DNA sequence: TGCAGCGCTAACTCAGGTACCAACGAGCAGTACTTC. The chain links TRBV29-1 to TRBJ2-7; no clear D. The V and J ends lost 7 bases and 5 bases respectively, with 15 bases between them. Germline V gene data show CDR1 as SQVTM and CDR2 as ANQGSEA. The CDR3 has 12 amino acids.

This clonotype was counted once. This may stem from a read error, because a much larger clone lies one nucleotide away. The chain carries TRBV4-1 and TRBJ2-3; the match to TRBD2 covers 8 bases. The CDR3 extends over 16 amino acids. The germline gives CDR1 MGHRA, CDR2 YSYEKL. CDR3 in DNA: TGCTCCAGCAGCCAAGTAGACGGGGGGGCTACAGATACGCAGTATTTT. Translated, it gives CSSSQVDGGATDTQYF.

This clonotype was found a few times. The junction shows a germline mismatch at one end, possibly a read error. The chain joins TRBV9 to TRBJ2-5, with TRBD2 identical over 9 bases. Germline values: CDR1 SGDLS, CDR2 YYNGEE. The CDR3 consists of 16 residues. CDR3 sequence (DNA): TGTGCCAGCAGCGTAGTGGGTAGCGGGGGCCCTGAGAGCCAGTACTTC. Encoded protein: CASSVVGSGGPESQYF. The entire variable domain, with the rest obtained from reference TRBV9 and TRBJ2-5, is as follows: DSGVTQTPKHLITATGQRVTLRCSPRSGDLSVYWYQQSLDQGLQFLIQYYNGEERAKGNILERFSAQQFPDLHSELNLSSLELGDSALYFCASSVVGSGGPESQYFGPGTRLLVL.

This chain joins TRBV6-5 and TRBJ1-1, with TRBD1 matching over 7 bases. The V gene's germline CDR1 is MNHEY and CDR2 SVGAGI. The CDR3 contains 13 residues. After removal of 7 bases from V and 3 bases from J, the junction contained 5 bases not matched to a gene. The CDR3 nucleotides are TGTGCCAGCATTACGACAGGGTACACTGAAGCTTTCTTT. It encodes CASITTGYTEAFF.

This clonotype was observed a few times. This chain joins TRBV27 and TRBJ2-5; TRBD1 is a possible D gene (8 bases). Trimming left V 6 bases short and J 1 base short, with 15 bases between. The CDR3 is made up of 15 amino acids. Per germline, CDR1 MNHEY and CDR2 SMNVEV (reference sequence). CDR3 sequence: CASRRTGGVQETQYF. The CDR3 nucleotides are TGTGCCAGCAGGCGCACAGGGGGGGTCCAAGAGACCCAGTACTTC.

In this sample, this clonotype turned up a few times. The chain has TRBV4-3 and TRBJ1-6, with a tentative D call TRBD1 (5 bases). Germline V lookup: CDR1 LGHNA, CDR2 YSLEER. Trimming pared 3 bases from V and 4 bases from J, leaving 10 bases between. This CDR3 is 15 amino acids long. The CDR3 is CASSQTASYNSPLHF. CDR3 bases: TGCGCCAGCAGCCAGACAGCATCATATAATTCACCCCTCCACTTT.

The chain carries TRBV7-2 and TRBJ2-5, with a possible D match to TRBD2 (5 bases). The V gene's germline CDR1 is SGHTA and CDR2 FQGNSA. This CDR3 contains 13 residues. V lost 7 bases and J lost 5, with 14 bases in between. This CDR3 reads CASTSRGMETQYF. In DNA, the CDR3 is TGTGCCAGCACCAGTCGGGGTATGGAGACCCAGTACTTC.

The table lists this clonotype with a few counts. V is TRBV7-9 and J is TRBJ1-1; D remains ambiguous. The germline V gene encodes CDR1 SEHNR and CDR2 FQNEAQ (reference sequence). The germline V and J ends were trimmed by 1 base and 2 bases, with 17 bases remaining between them. The CDR3 length is 17 residues. Here the CDR3 reads CASSLGLVGNGNTEAFF. CDR3 in DNA: TGTGCCAGCAGCTTAGGGTTGGTGGGGAATGGAAACACTGAAGCTTTCTTT. Supplemented by reference TRBV7-9 and TRBJ1-1, the full variable domain reads DTGVSQNPRHKITKRGQNVTFRCDPISEHNRLYWYRQTLGQGPEFLTYFQNEAQLEKSRLLSDRFSAERPKGSFSTLEIQRTEQGDSAMYLCASSLGLVGNGNTEAFFGQGTRLTVV.

The chain has TRBV20-1 and TRBJ2-2, with 7 bases identical to TRBD1. The V segment lost 5 bases and the J segment 2 bases; nucleotides outside the gene matches: 2. Per the germline V gene, CDR1 is DFQATT and CDR2 is SNEGSKA (reference sequence). This CDR3 is 13 amino acids long. CDR3 in amino acids: CSAWDSNTGELFF. The CDR3 DNA sequence: TGCAGTGCTTGGGACAGTAACACCGGGGAGCTGTTTTTT.

V and J are TRBV7-9 and TRBJ2-5; maybe TRBD2 (6 bases). V was cut by 5 bases and J by 4 bases, with 17 bases left in between. This CDR3 has 15 residues. CDR1 is SEHNR and CDR2 is FQNEAQ in the germline V gene (reference sequence). The CDR3 DNA sequence: TGTGCCAGCAGCATCCGGACTAACATCCCAGAGACCCAGTACTTC. Protein product: CASSIRTNIPETQYF.

The CDR3 DNA reads as TGTGCCAGCACCCCAGTGTTTGGGGGGTACACTGAAGCTTTCTTT. Protein product: CASTPVFGGYTEAFF. The chain is built from TRBV6-1 and TRBJ1-1; D is possibly TRBD1 (5 bases). The CDR3 is 15 residues long. The germline gives CDR1 MNHNS, CDR2 SASEGT. Trimming cost V 7 bases and J 3 bases, with 18 bases left between them.